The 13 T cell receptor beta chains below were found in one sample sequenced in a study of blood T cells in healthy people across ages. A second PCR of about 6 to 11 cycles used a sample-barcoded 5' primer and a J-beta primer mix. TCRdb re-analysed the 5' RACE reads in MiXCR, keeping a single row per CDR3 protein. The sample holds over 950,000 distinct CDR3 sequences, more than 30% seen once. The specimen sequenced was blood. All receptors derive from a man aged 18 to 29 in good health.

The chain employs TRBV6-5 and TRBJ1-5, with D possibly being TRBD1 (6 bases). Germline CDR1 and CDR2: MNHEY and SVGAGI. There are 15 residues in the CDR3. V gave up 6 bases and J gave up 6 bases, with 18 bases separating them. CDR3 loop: CASSRKGGRGQPQHF. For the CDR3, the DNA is TGTGCCAGCAGCAGAAAAGGGGGGCGAGGTCAGCCCCAGCATTTT.

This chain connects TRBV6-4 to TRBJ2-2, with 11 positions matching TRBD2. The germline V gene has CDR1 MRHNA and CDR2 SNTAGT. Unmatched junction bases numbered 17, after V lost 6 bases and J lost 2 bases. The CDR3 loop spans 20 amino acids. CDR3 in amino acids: CASSSGPWLAGGKNTGELFF. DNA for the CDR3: TGTGCCAGCAGCAGCGGACCTTGGCTAGCGGGGGGCAAAAACACCGGGGAGCTGTTTTTT.

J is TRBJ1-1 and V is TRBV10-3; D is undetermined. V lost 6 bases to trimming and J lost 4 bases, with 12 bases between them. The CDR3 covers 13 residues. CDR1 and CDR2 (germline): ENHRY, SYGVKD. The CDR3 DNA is TGTGCCATCAGCCCCGGAACAGCCACTGAAGCTTTCTTT. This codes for CAISPGTATEAFF.

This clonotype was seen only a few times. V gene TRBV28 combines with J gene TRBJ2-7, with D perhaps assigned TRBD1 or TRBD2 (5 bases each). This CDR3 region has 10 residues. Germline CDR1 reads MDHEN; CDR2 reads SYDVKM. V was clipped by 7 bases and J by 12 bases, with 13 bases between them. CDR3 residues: CASTEPGTYF. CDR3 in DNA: TGTGCCAGCACCGAACCGGGGACGTACTTC.

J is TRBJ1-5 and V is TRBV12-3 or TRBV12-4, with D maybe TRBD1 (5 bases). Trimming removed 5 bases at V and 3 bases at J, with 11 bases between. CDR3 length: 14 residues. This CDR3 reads CASSPRQNNQPQHF. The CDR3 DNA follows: TGTGCCAGCAGTCCCCGACAGAACAATCAGCCCCAGCATTTT.

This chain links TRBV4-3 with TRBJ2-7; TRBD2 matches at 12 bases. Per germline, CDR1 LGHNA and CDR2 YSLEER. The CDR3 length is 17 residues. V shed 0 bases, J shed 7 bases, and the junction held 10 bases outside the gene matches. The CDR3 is CASSQEASGGAGNEQYF. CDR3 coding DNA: TGCGCCAGCAGCCAAGAAGCTAGCGGGGGGGCTGGGAATGAGCAGTACTTC.

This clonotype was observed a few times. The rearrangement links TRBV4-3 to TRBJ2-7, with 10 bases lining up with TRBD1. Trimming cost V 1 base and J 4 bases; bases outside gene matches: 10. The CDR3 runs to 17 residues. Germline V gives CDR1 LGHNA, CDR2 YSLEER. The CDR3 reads CASSQVRGTGVMYEQYF. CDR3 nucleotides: TGCGCCAGCAGCCAAGTGCGGGGGACAGGGGTTATGTACGAGCAGTACTTC.

The CDR3 loop reads CSVGQGEGETEAFF. The CDR3 bases are TGCAGCGTCGGACAGGGGGAAGGGGAAACTGAAGCTTTCTTT. J is TRBJ1-1 and V is TRBV29-1, with 10 nucleotides matching TRBD1. The CDR3 totals 14 residues. From germline, CDR1 is SQVTM and CDR2 ANQGSEA. Germline trimming cut 6 bases from V and 5 bases from J; bases unmatched to any gene: 9.

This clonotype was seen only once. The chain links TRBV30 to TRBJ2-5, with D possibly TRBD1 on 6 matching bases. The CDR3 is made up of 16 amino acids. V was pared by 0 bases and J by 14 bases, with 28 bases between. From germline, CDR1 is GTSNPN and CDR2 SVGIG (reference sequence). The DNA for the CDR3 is TGTGCCTGGAGTGTAGAGGGCAGGGGCTTTATCAATGAGCAATACTTC. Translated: CAWSVEGRGFINEQYF.

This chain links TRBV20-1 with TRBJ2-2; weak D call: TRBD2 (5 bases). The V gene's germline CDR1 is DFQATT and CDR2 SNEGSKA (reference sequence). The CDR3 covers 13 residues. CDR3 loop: CSIEGTNTGELFF. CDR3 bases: TGCAGCATAGAGGGCACGAACACCGGGGAGCTGTTTTTT.

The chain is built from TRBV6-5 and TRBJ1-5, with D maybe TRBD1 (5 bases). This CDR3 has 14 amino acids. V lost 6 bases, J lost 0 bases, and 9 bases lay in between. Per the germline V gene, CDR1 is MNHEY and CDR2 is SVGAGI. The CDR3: CASRGVDSNQPQHF. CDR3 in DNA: TGTGCCAGCAGGGGGGTGGATAGCAATCAGCCCCAGCATTTT.

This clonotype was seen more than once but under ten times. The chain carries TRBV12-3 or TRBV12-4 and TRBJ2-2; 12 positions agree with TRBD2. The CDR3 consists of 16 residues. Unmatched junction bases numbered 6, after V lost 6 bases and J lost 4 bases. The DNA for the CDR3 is TGTGCCAGCAGGAGACTAGCGGGGGCCCTCACCGGGGAGCTGTTTTTT. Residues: CASRRLAGALTGELFF.

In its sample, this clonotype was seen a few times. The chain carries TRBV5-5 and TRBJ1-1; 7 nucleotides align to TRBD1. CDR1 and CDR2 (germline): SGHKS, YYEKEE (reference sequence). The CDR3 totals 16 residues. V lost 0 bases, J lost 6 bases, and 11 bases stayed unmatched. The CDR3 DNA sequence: TGTGCCAGCAGCTTGGGAGGGGGCGTGGAGGGCGCTGAAGCTTTCTTT. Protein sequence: CASSLGGGVEGAEAFF.